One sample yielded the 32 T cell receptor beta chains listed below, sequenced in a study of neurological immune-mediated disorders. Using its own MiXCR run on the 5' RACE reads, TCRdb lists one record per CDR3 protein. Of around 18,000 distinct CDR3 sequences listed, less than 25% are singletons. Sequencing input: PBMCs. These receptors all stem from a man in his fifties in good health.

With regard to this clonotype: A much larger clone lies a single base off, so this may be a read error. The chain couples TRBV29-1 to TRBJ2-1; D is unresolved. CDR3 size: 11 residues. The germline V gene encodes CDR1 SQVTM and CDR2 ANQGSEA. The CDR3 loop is CSVVESNEQLF. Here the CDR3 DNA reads TGCAGCGTTGTGGAAAGCAATGAGCAGTTATTC.

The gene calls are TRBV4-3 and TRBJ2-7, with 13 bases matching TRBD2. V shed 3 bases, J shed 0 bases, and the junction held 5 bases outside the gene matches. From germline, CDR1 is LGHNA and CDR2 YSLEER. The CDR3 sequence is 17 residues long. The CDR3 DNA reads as TGCGCCAGCAGCCACTCCCGGACTAGCGGGAGCTCCTACGAGCAGTACTTC. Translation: CASSHSRTSGSSYEQYF.

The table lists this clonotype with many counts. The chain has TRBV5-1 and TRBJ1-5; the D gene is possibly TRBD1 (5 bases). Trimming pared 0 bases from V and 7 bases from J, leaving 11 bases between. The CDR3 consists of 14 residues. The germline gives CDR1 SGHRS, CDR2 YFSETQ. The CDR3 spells CASSLAGSGQPQHF. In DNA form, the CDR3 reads TGCGCCAGCAGCTTGGCAGGGTCGGGCCAGCCCCAGCATTTT. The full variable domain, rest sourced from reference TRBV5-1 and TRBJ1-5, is KAGVTQTPRYLIKTRGQQVTLSCSPISGHRSVSWYQQTPGQGLQFLFEYFSETQRNKGNFPGRFSGRQFSNSRSEMNVSTLELGDSALYLCASSLAGSGQPQHFGDGTRLSIL.

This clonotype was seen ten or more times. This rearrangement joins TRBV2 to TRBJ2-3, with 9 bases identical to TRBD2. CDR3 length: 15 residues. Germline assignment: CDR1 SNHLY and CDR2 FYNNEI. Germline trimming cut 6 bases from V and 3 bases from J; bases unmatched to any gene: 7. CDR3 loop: CASRFGLAGTDTQYF. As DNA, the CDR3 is TGTGCCAGCAGGTTCGGTCTAGCGGGGACAGATACGCAGTATTTT.

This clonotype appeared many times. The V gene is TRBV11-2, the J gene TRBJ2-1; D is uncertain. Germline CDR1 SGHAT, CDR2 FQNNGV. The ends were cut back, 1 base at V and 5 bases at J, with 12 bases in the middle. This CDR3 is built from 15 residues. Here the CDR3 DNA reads TGTGCCAGCAGCTTAGCAGCCGGGTCAAACAATGAGCAGTTCTTC. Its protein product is CASSLAAGSNNEQFF.

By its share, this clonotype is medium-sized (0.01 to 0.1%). CDR3 coding DNA: TGCGCCAGCAGCTTTAACAGGGGGCTTGGCTACACCTTC. As protein: CASSFNRGLGYTF. This sequence joins TRBV5-1 and TRBJ1-2; 9 bases agree with TRBD1. Germline V CDR1 and CDR2: SGHRS, YFSETQ. V lost 2 bases to trimming and J lost 7 bases; unmatched junction nucleotides: 3. The CDR3 runs to 13 residues.

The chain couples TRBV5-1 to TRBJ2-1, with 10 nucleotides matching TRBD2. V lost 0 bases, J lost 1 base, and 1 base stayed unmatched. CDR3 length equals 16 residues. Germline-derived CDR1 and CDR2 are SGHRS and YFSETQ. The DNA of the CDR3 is TGCGCCAGCAGCTTGGGACTAGCGGGTTCCTACAATGAGCAGTTCTTC. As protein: CASSLGLAGSYNEQFF.

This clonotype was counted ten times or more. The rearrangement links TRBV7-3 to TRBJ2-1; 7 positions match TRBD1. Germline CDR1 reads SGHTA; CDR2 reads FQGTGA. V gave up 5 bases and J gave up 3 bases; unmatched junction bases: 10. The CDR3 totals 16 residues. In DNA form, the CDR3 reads TGTGCCAGCAGCATGACCGGGACAGAGATCTACAATGAGCAGTTCTTC. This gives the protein CASSMTGTEIYNEQFF.

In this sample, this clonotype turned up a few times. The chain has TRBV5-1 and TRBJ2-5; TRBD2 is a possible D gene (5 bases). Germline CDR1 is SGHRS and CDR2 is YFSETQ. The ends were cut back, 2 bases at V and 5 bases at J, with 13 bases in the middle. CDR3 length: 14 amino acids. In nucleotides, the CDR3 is TGCGCCAGCAGCTTAGGGCCGAGGGCGGAGACCCAGTACTTC. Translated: CASSLGPRAETQYF.

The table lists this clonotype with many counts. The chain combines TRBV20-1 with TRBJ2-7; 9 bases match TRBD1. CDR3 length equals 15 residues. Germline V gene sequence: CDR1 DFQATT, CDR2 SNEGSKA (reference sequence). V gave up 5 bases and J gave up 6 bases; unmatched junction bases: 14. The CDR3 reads CSALPGQGLPGEQYF. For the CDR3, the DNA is TGCAGTGCTCTCCCGGGACAGGGATTACCCGGCGAGCAGTACTTC.

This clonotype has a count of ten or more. The CDR3 reads CASRRRTSGSYNEQFF. The DNA for the CDR3 is TGTGCCAGCAGACGCCGGACTAGCGGGAGCTACAATGAGCAGTTCTTC. V and J are TRBV7-2 and TRBJ2-1, with 13 positions matching TRBD2. Germline CDR1 is SGHTA and CDR2 is FQGNSA. CDR3 length equals 16 residues. V lost 6 bases, J lost 3 bases, and 5 bases stayed unmatched.

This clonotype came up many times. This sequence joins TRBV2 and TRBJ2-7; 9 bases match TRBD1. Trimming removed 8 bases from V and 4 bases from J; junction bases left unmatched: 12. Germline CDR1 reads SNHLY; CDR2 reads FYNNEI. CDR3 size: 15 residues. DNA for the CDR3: TGTGCCAGCCAGGAGGACAGGGGACCTACATACGAGCAGTACTTC. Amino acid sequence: CASQEDRGPTYEQYF.

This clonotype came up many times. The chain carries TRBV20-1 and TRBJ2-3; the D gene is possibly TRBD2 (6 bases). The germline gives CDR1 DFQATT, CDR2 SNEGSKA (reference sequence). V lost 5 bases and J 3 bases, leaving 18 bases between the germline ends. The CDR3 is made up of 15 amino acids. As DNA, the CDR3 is TGCAGTGCTCGGCGGGACTCTTCGGGAACAGATACGCAGTATTTT. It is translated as CSARRDSSGTDTQYF.

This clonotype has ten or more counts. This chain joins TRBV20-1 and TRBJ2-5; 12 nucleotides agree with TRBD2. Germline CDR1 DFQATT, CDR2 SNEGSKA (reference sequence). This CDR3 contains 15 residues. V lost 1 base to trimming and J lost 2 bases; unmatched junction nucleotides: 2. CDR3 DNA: TGCAGTGCTAGAGGGACTAGCGGGGTTCAAGAGACCCAGTACTTC. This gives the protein CSARGTSGVQETQYF.

The CDR3 reads CASGDRVRYEQYF. The CDR3 DNA is TGTGCCAGCGGGGACCGGGTGCGCTACGAGCAGTACTTC. This chain uses TRBV27 with TRBJ2-7, with D possibly called TRBD1 or TRBD2 (5 bases each). This CDR3 has 13 amino acids. Germline V gene sequence: CDR1 MNHEY, CDR2 SMNVEV (reference sequence). Trimming stripped 8 bases from V and 3 bases from J, with 14 bases between.

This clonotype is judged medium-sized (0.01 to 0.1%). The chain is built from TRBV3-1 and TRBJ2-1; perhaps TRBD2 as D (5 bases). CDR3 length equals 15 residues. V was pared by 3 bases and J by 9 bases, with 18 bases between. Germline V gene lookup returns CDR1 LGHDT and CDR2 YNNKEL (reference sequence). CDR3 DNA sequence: TGTGCCAGCAGCCACCAACTATCAGGAGGCGGTGAGCAGTTCTTC. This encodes CASSHQLSGGGEQFF.

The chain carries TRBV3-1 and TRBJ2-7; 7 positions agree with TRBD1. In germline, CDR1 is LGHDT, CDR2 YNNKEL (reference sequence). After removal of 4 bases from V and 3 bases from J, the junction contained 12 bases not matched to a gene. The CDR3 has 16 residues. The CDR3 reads CASSPSFRQGFYEQYF. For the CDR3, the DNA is TGTGCCAGCAGCCCTTCCTTTCGACAGGGTTTCTACGAGCAGTACTTC.

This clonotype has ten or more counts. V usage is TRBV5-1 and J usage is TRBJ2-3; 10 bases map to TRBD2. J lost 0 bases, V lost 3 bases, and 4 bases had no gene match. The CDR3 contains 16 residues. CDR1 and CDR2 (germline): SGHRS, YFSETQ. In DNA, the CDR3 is TGCGCCAGCAGCTGGGCGACTAGCGGGAGCACAGATACGCAGTATTTT. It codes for CASSWATSGSTDTQYF.

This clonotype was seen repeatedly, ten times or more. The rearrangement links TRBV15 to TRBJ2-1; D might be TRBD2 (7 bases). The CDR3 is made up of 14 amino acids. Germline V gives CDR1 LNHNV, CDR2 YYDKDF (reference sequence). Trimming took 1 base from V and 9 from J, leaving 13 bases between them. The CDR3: CATSRGLGGAEQFF. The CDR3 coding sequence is TGTGCCACCAGCAGAGGACTAGGGGGGGCTGAGCAGTTCTTC.

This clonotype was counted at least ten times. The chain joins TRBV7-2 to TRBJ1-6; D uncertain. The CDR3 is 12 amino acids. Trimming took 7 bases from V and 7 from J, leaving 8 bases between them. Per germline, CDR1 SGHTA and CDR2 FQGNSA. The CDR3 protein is CASNVGNSPLHF. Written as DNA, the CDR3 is TGTGCCAGCAACGTCGGGAATTCACCCCTCCACTTT.

In nucleotides, the CDR3 is TGCGCCAGCAGCTTGGCCAGTGGGTCCAATGAGCAGTTCTTC. Translated: CASSLASGSNEQFF. The chain is built from TRBV5-1 and TRBJ2-1; no firm D call. Looked up from germline, CDR1 is SGHRS and CDR2 is YFSETQ. Trimming removed 0 bases from V and 6 bases from J, with 10 bases in between. The CDR3 is 14 amino acids.

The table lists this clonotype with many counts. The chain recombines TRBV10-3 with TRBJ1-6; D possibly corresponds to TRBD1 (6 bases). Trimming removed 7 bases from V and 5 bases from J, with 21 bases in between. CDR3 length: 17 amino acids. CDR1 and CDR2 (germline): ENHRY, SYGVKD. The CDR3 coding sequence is TGTGCCATCAAAGCCGAAGGGGGAATTCGGAATAATTCACCCCTCCACTTT. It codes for CAIKAEGGIRNNSPLHF.

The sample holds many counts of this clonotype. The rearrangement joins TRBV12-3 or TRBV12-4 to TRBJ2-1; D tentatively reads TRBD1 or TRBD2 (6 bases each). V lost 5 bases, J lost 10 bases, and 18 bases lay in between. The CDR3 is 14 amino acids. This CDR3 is CASSQDGGPREQFF. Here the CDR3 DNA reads TGTGCCAGCAGTCAGGACGGGGGCCCCAGGGAGCAGTTCTTC.

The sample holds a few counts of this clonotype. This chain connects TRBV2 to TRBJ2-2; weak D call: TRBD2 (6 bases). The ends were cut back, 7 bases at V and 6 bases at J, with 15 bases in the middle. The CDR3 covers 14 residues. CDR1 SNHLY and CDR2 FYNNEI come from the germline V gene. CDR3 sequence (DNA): TGTGCCAGCACTCGGACTATAGTATCCGGGGAGCTGTTTTTT. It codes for CASTRTIVSGELFF.

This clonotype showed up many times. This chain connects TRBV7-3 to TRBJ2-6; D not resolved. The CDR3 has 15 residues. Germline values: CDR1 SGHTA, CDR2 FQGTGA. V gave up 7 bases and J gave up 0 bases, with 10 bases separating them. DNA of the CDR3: TGTGCCAGCACCCAAGGGCACTCTGGGGCCAACGTCCTGACTTTC. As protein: CASTQGHSGANVLTF.

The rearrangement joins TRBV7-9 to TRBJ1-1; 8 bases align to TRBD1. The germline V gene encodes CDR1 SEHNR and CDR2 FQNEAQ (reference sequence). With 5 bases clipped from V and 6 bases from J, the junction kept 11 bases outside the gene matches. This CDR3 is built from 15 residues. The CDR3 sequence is CASSTLTGEGSEAFF. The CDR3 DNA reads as TGTGCCAGCAGCACCCTGACAGGGGAAGGTTCTGAAGCTTTCTTT.

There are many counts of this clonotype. The CDR3 DNA sequence: TGCAGTGCTAGAGAGACAGGCCCGGAGACCCAGTACTTC. This gives the protein CSARETGPETQYF. The V gene is TRBV20-1, the J gene TRBJ2-5, with D possibly TRBD1 on 6 matching bases. The CDR3 spans 13 residues. Germline CDR1 is DFQATT and CDR2 is SNEGSKA (reference sequence). V was cut by 0 bases and J by 5 bases, with 10 bases left in between.

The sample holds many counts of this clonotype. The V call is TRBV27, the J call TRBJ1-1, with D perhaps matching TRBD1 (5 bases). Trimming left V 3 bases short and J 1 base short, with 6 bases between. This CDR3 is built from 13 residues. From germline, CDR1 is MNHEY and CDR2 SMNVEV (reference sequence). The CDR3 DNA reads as TGTGCCAGCAGTTTCCAGGGGAACACTGAAGCTTTCTTT. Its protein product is CASSFQGNTEAFF.

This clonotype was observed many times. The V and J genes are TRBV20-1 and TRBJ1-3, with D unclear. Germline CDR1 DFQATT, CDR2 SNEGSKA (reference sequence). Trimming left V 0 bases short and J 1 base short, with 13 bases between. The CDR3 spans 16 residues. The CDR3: CSARDMARASGNTIYF. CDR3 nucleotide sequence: TGCAGTGCTAGAGATATGGCGAGGGCTTCTGGAAACACCATATATTTT.

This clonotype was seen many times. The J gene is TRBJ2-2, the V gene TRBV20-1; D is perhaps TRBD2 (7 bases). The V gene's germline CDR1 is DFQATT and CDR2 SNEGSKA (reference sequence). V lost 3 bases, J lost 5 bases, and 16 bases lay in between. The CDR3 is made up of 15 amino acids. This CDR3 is CSARRGGVGTGELFF. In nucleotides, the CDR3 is TGCAGTGCTAGGAGGGGGGGAGTGGGAACCGGGGAGCTGTTTTTT.

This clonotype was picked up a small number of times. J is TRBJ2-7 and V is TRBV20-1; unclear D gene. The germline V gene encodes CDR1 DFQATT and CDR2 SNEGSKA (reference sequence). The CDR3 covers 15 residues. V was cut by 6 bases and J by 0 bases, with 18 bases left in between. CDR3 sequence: CSANPPGRASYEQYF. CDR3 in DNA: TGCAGTGCCAACCCCCCGGGCCGGGCCTCCTACGAGCAGTACTTC.

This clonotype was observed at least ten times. The CDR3, as DNA: TGTGCCAGCAGCCCGGGGACTAGCGGGAGGAGCACAGATACGCAGTATTTT. Translation gives CASSPGTSGRSTDTQYF. This rearrangement joins TRBV9 to TRBJ2-3, with 15 bases fitting TRBD2. J gave up 0 bases and V 4 bases, and 3 bases lay outside the gene matches. CDR1 and CDR2 from the germline V gene are SGDLS and YYNGEE. The CDR3 contains 17 residues.